The 10 T cell receptor beta chains below all came from one sample that was sequenced in a study of blood T cell repertoires in COVID-19. This table comes from immunoSEQ multiplex PCR, and its TCRdb copy is limited to in-frame clones, with some not included. Of over 200,000 clones listed, 85% to 90% are singletons. Input material: peripheral blood. The receptors originated from a man aged 80 or over with acute or convalescent COVID-19.

V gene TRBV6-1 combines with J gene TRBJ1-1, with 9 bases aligning to TRBD1. Germline CDR1 reads MNHNS; CDR2 reads SASEGT. The CDR3 contains 13 residues. The J segment lost 5 bases and the V segment lost 6 bases, leaving 4 bases of the junction unmatched. As DNA, the CDR3 is TGTGCCAGCAGGGACAGGGGAGGAACTGAAGCTTTCTTT. Translating it yields CASRDRGGTEAFF.

CDR3 sequence: CASSLAPSGGEQYF. The DNA of the CDR3 is TGTGCCAGCAGCTTAGCCCCTTCAGGAGGCGAGCAGTACTTC. The chain links TRBV7-9 to TRBJ2-7; perhaps TRBD2 as D (5 bases). This CDR3 has 14 residues. The germline gives CDR1 SEHNR, CDR2 FQNEAQ (reference sequence). The ends were cut back, 0 bases at V and 6 bases at J, with 12 bases in the middle.

J is TRBJ1-1 and V is TRBV2; D is unclear. The CDR3 is 13 residues long. Germline loops: CDR1 SNHLY, CDR2 FYNNEI. Trimming removed 6 bases from V and 0 bases from J, with 8 bases in between. The CDR3 coding sequence is TGTGCCAGCAGCAACAGCATGAACACTGAAGCTTTCTTT. This encodes CASSNSMNTEAFF.

The CDR3 region is CASSIDLRQIAKNIQYF. As DNA, the CDR3 is TGTGCCAGTAGTATAGATCTGAGACAGATAGCCAAAAACATTCAGTACTTC. The chain employs TRBV19 and TRBJ2-4; TRBD1 might be the D (5 bases). Germline V CDR1 and CDR2: LNHDA, SQIVND (reference sequence). V dropped 0 bases and J dropped 0 bases, with 12 bases sitting between them. The CDR3 consists of 17 residues. The variable domain in full, completed from reference TRBV19 and TRBJ2-4, reads DGGITQSPKYLFRKEGQNVTLSCEQNLNHDAMYWYRQDPGQGLRLIYYSQIVNDFQKGDIAEGYSVSREKKESFPLTVTSAQKNPTAFYLCASSIDLRQIAKNIQYFGAGTRLSVL.

The chain combines TRBV4-2 with TRBJ1-3, with TRBD1 identical over 7 bases. In germline, CDR1 is LGHNA, CDR2 YNFKEQ. The CDR3 covers 17 residues. V lost 4 bases, J lost 1 base, and 10 bases stayed unmatched. The CDR3 here is CASSLQGTALSGNTIYF. For the CDR3, the DNA is TGTGCCAGCAGCCTACAGGGGACTGCCCTATCTGGAAACACCATATATTTT.

V and J are TRBV5-1 and TRBJ2-3, with 10 bases fitting TRBD2. Trimming at V came to 4 bases and at J to 6 bases, leaving 17 bases not matched to a gene. In germline, CDR1 is SGHRS, CDR2 YFSETQ. CDR3 length equals 18 residues. For the CDR3, the DNA is TGCGCCAGCAGCCCCCCACGAAGCGGGAGGGCCAAAGGGGATACGCAGTATTTT. Its translation is CASSPPRSGRAKGDTQYF.

The rearrangement links TRBV4-2 to TRBJ1-2; a weak D match, TRBD1 (6 bases). V was shortened by 4 bases and J by 5 bases, with 17 bases between the two germline ends. The germline V gene encodes CDR1 LGHNA and CDR2 YNFKEQ. The CDR3 spans 15 residues. Written as DNA, the CDR3 is TGTGCCAGCAGCCCTGGAGAGGGGGGGCCTTATGGCTACACCTTC. Encoded protein: CASSPGEGGPYGYTF.

The gene calls are TRBV6-5 and TRBJ1-5, with 8 positions matching TRBD1. V lost 10 bases to trimming and J lost 0 bases; unmatched junction nucleotides: 8. Germline CDR1 and CDR2: MNHEY and SVGAGI. The CDR3 runs 15 residues. The CDR3 sequence: CATGQGGYSNQPQHF. The CDR3 DNA reads as TGTGCCACCGGACAGGGCGGCTATAGCAATCAGCCCCAGCATTTT.

The chain carries TRBV4-1 and TRBJ1-1; weak D call: TRBD1 (6 bases). Germline lookup yields CDR1 MGHRA and CDR2 YSYEKL. This CDR3 is 15 amino acids long. V dropped 3 bases and J dropped 1 base, with 12 bases sitting between them. The CDR3 bases are TGCGCCAGCAGCCAGGAGATGGGGGCGAACACTGAAGCTTTCTTT. As protein: CASSQEMGANTEAFF.

The chain carries TRBV20-1 and TRBJ1-2, with 8 bases lining up with TRBD1. The CDR3 sequence is 17 residues long. Germline V CDR1 and CDR2: DFQATT, SNEGSKA (reference sequence). V dropped 3 bases and J dropped 4; count of bases not matched to a gene: 16. In nucleotides, the CDR3 is TGCAGTGCTAGTAGACAGGGGCTTAGAAGAGGAGCCTATGGCTACACCTTC. It codes for CSASRQGLRRGAYGYTF.